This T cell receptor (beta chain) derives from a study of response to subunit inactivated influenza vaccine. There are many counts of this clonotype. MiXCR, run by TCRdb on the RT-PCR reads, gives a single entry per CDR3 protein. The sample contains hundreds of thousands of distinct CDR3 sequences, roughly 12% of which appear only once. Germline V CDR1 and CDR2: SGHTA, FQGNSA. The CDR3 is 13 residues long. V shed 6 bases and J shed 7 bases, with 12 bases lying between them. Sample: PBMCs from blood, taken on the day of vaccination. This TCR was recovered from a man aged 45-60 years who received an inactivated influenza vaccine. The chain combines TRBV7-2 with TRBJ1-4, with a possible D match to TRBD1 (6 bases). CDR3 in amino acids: CASSTGGGEKLFF. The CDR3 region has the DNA TGTGCCAGCAGTACGGGAGGGGGTGAAAAACTGTTTTTT. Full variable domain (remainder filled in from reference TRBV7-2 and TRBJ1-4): GAGVSQSPSNKVTEKGKDVELRCDPISGHTALYWYRQSLGQGLEFLIYFQGNSAPDKSGLPSDRFSAERTGGSVSTLTIQRTQQEDSAVYLCASSTGGGEKLFFGSGTQLSVL.